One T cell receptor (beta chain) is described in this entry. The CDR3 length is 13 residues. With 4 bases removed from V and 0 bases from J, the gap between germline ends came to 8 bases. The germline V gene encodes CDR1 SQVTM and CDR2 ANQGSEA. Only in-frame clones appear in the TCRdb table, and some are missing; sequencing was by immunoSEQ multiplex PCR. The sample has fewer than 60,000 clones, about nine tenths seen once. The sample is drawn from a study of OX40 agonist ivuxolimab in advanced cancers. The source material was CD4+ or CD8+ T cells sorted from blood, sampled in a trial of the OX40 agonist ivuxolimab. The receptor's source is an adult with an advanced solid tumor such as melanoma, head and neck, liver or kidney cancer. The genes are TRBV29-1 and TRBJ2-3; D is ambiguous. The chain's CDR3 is CSVGAGSTDTQYF. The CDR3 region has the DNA TGCAGCGTTGGGGCAGGCAGCACAGATACGCAGTATTTT.